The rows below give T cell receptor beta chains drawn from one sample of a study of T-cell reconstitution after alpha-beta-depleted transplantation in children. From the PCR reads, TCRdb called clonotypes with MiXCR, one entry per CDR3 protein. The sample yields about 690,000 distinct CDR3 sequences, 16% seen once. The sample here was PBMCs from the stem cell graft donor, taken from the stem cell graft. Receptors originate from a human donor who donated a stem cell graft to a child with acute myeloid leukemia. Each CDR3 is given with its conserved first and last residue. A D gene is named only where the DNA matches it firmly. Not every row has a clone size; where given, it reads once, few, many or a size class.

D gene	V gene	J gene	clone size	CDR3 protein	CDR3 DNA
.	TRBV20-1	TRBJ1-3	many	CSAGVGGLGNTIYF	TGCAGTGCTGGCGTTGGGGGGCTCGGAAACACCATATATTTT
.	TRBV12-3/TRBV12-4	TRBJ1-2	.	CASRQGIANYGYTF	TGTGCCAGCAGACAGGGAATAGCTAACTATGGCTACACCTTC
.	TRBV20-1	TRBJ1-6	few	CSAHTGTTSSYNSPLHF	TGCAGTGCGCATACCGGGACAACGAGCTCCTATAATTCACCCCTCCACTTT
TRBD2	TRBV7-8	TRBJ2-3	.	CASSGGSGGQTQYF	TGTGCCAGCAGCGGCGGGAGCGGGGGGCAGACGCAGTATTTT
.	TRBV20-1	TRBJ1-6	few	CSPQAGPGHSPLHF	TGCAGTCCGCAGGCAGGGCCCGGGCATTCACCCCTCCACTTT
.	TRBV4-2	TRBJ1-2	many	CASSRLQSNYGYTF	TGTGCCAGCAGCCGGCTACAGTCTAACTATGGCTACACCTTC
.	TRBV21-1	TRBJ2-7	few	CASSKSYEQYF	TGTGCCAGCAGCAAATCTTACGAGCAGTACTTC
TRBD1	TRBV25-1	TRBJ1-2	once	CASRDRKSYGYTF	TGTGCCAGCAGGGACAGGAAGAGCTATGGCTACACCTTC
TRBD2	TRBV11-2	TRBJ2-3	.	CASSPTSRGGGGAKDTQYF	TGTGCCAGCAGCCCAACCTCTAGAGGCGGCGGGGGGGCGAAAGATACGCAGTATTTT
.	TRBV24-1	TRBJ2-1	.	CATSYLAVLGGEQFF	TGTGCCACCAGTTATTTGGCGGTCCTGGGGGGTGAGCAGTTCTTC
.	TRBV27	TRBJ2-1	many	CASSLSIWNEQFF	TGTGCCAGCAGTTTAAGCATCTGGAATGAGCAGTTCTTC
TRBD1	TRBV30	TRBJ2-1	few	CASGGQAKGNEQFF	TGTGCCTCCGGTGGACAGGCCAAGGGCAATGAGCAGTTCTTC
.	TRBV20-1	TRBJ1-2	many	CSAGLDGGYGYTF	TGCAGTGCTGGTCTGGACGGGGGCTATGGCTACACCTTC
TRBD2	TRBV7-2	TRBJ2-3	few	CASSFVRGGREDTQYF	TGTGCCAGCAGCTTCGTCCGGGGGGGCCGGGAAGATACGCAGTATTTT
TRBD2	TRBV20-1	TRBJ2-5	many	CSATTSGETQYF	TGCAGTGCCACGACTAGCGGCGAGACCCAGTACTTC
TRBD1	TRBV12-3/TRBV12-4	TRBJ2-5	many	CASSPRSRRQGQETQYF	TGTGCCAGCAGCCCGCGATCCCGTCGACAGGGCCAAGAGACCCAGTACTTC
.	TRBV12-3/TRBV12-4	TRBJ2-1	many	CASSFITGSLGNEQFF	TGTGCCAGCAGTTTCATCACAGGGTCTCTAGGAAATGAGCAGTTCTTC